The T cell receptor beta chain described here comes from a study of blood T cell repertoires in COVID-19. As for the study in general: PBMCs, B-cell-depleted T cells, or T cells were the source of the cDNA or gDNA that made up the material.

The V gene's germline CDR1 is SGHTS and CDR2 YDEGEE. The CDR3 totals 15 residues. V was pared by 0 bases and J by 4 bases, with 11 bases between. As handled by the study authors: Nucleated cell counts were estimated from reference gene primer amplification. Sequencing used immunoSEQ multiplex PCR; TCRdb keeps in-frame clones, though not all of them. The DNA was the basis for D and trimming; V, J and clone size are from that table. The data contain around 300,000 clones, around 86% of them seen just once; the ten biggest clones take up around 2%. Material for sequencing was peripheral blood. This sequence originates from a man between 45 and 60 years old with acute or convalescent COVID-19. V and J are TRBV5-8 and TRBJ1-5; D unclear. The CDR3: CASSLALAKNQPQHF. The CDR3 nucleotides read TGTGCCAGCAGCTTGGCCTTGGCCAAGAATCAGCCCCAGCATTTT.